This T cell receptor (beta chain) was found in a study of PD-L1 blockade in urothelial cancer. Looking at the study overall: The authors examined blood 3 weeks (second dose) and 6 weeks after treatment start. T cells numbered a median of 141,255 in the blood samples.

Documented time point: pretreatment peripheral blood. Enrolled patients showed locally advanced or metastatic urothelial carcinoma. The CDR3 sequence is 13 residues long. CDR1 is SNHLY, CDR2 FYNNEI, per germline. With 2 bases clipped from V and 9 bases from J, the junction kept 4 bases outside the gene matches. Sequencing used immunoSEQ multiplex PCR; TCRdb keeps in-frame clones, though not all of them. Seen here are just over 50,000 clones, about 75% observed once, and the top ten hold 3.5% to 4.5%. The gene calls are TRBV2 and TRBJ2-1; 7 bases are shared with TRBD2. This clonotype was sampled from a man between 65 and 85 years old with urothelial cancer. Sequencing used PBMCs, obtained around atezolizumab (anti-PD-L1) treatment. In DNA form, the CDR3 reads TGTGCCAGCAGTGAAAATGGGGGGGGTGAGCAGTTCTTC. This gives the protein CASSENGGGEQFF.